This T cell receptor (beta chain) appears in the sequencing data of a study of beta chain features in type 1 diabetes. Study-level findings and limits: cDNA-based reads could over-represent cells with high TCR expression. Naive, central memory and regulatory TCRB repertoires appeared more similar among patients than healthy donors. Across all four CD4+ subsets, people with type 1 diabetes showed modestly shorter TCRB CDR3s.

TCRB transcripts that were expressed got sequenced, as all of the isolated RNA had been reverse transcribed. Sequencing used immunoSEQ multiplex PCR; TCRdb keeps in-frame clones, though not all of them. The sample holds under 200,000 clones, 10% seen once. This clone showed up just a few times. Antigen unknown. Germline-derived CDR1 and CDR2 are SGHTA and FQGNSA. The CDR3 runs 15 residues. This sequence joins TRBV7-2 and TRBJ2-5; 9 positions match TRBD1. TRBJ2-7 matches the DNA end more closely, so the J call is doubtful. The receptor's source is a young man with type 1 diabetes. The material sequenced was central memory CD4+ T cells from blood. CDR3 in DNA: TGTGCCAGCAGCTTGGGACAGGGTCTTGGGTACGAGCAGTACTTC. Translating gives CASSLGQGLGYEQYF.